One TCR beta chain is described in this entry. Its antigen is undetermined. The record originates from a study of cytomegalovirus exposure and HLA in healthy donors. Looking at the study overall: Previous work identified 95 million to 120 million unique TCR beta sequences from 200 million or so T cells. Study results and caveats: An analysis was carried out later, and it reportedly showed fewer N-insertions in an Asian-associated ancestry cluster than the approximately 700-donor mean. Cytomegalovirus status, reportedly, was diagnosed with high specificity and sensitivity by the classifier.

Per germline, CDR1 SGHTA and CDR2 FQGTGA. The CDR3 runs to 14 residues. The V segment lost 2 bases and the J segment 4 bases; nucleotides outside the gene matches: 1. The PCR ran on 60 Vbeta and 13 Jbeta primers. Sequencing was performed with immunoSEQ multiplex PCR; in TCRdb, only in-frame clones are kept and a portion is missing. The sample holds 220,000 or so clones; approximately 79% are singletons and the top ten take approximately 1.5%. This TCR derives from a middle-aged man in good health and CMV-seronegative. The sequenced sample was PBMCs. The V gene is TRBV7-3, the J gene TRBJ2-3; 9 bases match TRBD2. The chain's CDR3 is CASSLAGGADTQYF. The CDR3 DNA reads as TGTGCCAGCAGCTTAGCGGGAGGGGCAGATACGCAGTATTTT.